The present entry profiles one TCR beta chain with its context. The sample is drawn from a study of blood T cell repertoires in COVID-19. In the study overall: Acute and convalescent COVID-19 specimens originated in the United States, Italy and Spain. PBMCs, B-cell-depleted T cells, or T cells were the source of the cDNA or gDNA that made up the material.

The CDR3 totals 16 residues. V was pared by 4 bases and J by 3 bases, with 19 bases between. Per the germline V gene, CDR1 is LGHNA and CDR2 is YSLEER. Source study methods: How many nucleated cells were present was estimated from reference gene primer amplification. Data came from immunoSEQ multiplex PCR; TCRdb stores just in-frame clones and leaves some out. The V and J calls and the clone size are those of that table, but D and trimming were determined from the DNA. The table records approximately 76,000 clones, 87% of them present only once. V usage is TRBV4-3 and J usage is TRBJ2-7; D is possibly TRBD2 (6 bases). Input material: peripheral blood. This TCR derives from a man aged 30 to 39 with acute or convalescent COVID-19. CDR3 nucleotides: TGCGCCAGCAGCCGGCGGGACGGTCCCGGATTCTACGAGCAGTACTTC. Amino acid sequence: CASSRRDGPGFYEQYF.